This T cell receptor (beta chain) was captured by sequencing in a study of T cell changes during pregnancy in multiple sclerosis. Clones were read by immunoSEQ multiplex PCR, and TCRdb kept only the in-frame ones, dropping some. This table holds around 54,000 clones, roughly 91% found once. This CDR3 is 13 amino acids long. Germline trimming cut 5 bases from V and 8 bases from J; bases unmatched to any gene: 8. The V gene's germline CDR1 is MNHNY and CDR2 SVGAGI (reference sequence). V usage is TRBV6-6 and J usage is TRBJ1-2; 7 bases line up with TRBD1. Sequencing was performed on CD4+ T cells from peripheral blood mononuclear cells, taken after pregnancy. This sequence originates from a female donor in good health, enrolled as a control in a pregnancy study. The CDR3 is CASSLIDRDGYTF. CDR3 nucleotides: TGTGCCAGCAGTCTCATAGACAGGGACGGCTACACCTTC.